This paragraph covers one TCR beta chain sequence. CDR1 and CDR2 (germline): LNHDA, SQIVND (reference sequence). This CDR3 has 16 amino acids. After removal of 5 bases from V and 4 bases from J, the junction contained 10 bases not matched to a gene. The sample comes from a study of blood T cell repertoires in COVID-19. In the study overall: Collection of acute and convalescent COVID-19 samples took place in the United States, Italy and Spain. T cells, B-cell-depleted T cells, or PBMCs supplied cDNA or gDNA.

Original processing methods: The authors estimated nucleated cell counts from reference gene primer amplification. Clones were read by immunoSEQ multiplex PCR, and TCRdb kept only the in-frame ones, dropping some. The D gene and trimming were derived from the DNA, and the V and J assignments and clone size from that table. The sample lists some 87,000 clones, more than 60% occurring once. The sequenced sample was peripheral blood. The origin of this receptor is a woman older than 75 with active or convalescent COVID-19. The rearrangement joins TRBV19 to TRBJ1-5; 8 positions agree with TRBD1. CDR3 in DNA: TGTGCCAGTAGTGTCGGGACAGGCCTTATTAATCAGCCCCAGCATTTT. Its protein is CASSVGTGLINQPQHF.